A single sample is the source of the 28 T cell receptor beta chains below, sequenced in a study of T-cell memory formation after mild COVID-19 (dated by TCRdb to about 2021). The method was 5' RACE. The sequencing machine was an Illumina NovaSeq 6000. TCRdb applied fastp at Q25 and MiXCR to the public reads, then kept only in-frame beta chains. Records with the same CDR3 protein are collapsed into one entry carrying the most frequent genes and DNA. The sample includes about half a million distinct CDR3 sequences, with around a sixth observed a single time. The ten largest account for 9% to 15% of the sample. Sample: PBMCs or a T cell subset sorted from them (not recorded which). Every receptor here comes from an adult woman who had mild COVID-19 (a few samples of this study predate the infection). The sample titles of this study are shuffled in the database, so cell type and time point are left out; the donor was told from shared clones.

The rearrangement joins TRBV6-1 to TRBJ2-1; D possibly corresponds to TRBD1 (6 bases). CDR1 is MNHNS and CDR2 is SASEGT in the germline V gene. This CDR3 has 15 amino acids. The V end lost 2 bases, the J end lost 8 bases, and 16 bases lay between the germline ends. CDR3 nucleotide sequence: TGTGCCAGCAGTGAAATGGGGGCGGTTCGGCATGAGCAGTTCTTC. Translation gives CASSEMGAVRHEQFF.

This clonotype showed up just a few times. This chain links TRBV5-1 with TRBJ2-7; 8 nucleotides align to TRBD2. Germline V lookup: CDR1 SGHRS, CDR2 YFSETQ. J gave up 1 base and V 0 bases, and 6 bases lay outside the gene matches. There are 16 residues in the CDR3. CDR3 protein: CASSLGRIAGSYEQYF. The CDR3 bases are TGCGCCAGCAGCTTGGGACGGATAGCGGGGTCCTACGAGCAGTACTTC.

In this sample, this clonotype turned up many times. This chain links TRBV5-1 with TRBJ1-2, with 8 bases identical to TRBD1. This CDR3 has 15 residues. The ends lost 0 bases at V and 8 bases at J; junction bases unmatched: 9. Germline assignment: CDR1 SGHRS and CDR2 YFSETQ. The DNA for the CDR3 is TGCGCCAGCAGCTTGGACCTCGGACAGGGACGGGGCTACACCTTC. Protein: CASSLDLGQGRGYTF. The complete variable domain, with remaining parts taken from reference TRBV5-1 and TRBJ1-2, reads KAGVTQTPRYLIKTRGQQVTLSCSPISGHRSVSWYQQTPGQGLQFLFEYFSETQRNKGNFPGRFSGRQFSNSRSEMNVSTLELGDSALYLCASSLDLGQGRGYTFGSGTRLTVV.

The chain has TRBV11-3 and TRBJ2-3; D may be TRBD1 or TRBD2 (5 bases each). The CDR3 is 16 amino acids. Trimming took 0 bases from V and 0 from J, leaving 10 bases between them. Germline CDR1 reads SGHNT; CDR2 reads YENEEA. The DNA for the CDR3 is TGTGCCAGCAGCTTAGAAGAGGGGATAAGCACAGATACGCAGTATTTT. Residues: CASSLEEGISTDTQYF.

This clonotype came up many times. As DNA, the CDR3 is TGTGCCAGCAGCCCATGGCGGGATGGAACCTACGAGCAGTACTTC. Encoded protein: CASSPWRDGTYEQYF. The V and J genes are TRBV3-1 and TRBJ2-7; a possible D gene is TRBD2 (6 bases). The V and J ends lost 4 bases and 2 bases respectively, with 15 bases between them. Germline lookup yields CDR1 LGHDT and CDR2 YNNKEL (reference sequence). The CDR3 has 15 residues.

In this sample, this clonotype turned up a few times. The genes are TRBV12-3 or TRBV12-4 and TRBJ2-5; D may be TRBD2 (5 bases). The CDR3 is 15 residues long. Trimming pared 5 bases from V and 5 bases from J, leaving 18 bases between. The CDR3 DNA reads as TGTGCCAGCAGTCCCCTGTCTTCGGGCGGGGAGACCCAGTACTTC. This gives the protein CASSPLSSGGETQYF.

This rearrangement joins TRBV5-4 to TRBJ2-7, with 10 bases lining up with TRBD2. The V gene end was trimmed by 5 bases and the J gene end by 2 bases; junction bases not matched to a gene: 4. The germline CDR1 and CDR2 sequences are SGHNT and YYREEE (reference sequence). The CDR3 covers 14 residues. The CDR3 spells CASRYGLAAYEQYF. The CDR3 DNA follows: TGTGCCAGCAGGTATGGACTAGCGGCCTACGAGCAGTACTTC. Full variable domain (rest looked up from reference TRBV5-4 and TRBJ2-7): ETGVTQSPTHLIKTRGQQVTLRCSSQSGHNTVSWYQQALGQGPQFIFQYYREEENGRGNFPPRFSGLQFPNYSSELNVNALELDDSALYLCASRYGLAAYEQYFGPGTRLTVT.

This CDR3 is CASSFTGVGPKNIQYF. Here the CDR3 DNA reads TGTGCCAGCAGCTTTACAGGGGTTGGGCCCAAAAACATTCAGTACTTC. This rearrangement joins TRBV11-2 to TRBJ2-4, with TRBD1 identical over 7 bases. V was clipped by 3 bases and J by 2 bases; unmatched bases: 7. The germline CDR1 and CDR2 sequences are SGHAT and FQNNGV. There are 16 residues in the CDR3.

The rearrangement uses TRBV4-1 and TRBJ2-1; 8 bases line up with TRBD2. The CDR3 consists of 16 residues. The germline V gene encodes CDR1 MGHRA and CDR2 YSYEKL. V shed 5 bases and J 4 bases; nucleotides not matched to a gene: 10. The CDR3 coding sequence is TGCGCCAGCAGCTTGACTAGCGCGGAACTATACAATGAGCAGTTCTTC. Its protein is CASSLTSAELYNEQFF.

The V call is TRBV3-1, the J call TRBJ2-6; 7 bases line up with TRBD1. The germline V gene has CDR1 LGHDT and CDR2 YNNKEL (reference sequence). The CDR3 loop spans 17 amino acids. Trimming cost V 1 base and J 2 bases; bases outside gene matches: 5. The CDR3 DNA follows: TGTGCCAGCAGCCAAGCAAAGGGGGCGACTGGGGCCAACGTCCTGACTTTC. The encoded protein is CASSQAKGATGANVLTF.

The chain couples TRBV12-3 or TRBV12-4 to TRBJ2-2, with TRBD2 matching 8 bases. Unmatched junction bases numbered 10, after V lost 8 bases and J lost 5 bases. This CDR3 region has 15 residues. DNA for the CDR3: TGTGCCAGCGTGCTTGCGGGACTAGGAACCGGGGAGCTGTTTTTT. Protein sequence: CASVLAGLGTGELFF.

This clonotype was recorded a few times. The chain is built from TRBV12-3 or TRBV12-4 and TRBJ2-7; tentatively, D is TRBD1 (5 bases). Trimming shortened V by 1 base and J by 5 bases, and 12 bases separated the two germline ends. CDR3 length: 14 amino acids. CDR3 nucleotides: TGTGCCAGCAGTTTAGTCGCAGGGCCCCACGAGCAGTACTTC. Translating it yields CASSLVAGPHEQYF.

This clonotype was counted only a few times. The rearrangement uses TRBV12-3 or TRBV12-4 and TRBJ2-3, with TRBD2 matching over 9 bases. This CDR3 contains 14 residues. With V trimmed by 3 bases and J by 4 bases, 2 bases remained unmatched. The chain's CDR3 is CASSFSGRADTQYF. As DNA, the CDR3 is TGTGCCAGCAGTTTTAGCGGGAGAGCAGATACGCAGTATTTT.

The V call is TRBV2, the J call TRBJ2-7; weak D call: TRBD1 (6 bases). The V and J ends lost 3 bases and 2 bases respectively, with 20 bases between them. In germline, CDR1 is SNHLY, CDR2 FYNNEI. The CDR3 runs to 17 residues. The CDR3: CASSDGTGTRNPYEQYF. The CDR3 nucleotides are TGTGCCAGCAGTGACGGCACAGGGACCAGAAACCCCTACGAGCAGTACTTC.

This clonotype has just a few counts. This CDR3 is CASSQFDSGTSSNQPQHF. The CDR3 DNA is TGCGCCAGCAGTCAATTCGACTCCGGGACTTCTAGCAATCAGCCCCAGCATTTT. The chain employs TRBV23-1 and TRBJ1-5; possibly TRBD1 for D (5 bases). TRBV23-1 qualifies as an ORF whose function is uncertain. Trimming took off 1 base at V and 0 bases at J, with 16 bases between the two ends. This CDR3 is 18 amino acids long.

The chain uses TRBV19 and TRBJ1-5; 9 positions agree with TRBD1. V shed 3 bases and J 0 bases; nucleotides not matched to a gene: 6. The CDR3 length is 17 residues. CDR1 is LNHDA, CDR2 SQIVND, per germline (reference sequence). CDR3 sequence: CASSIGTGPYSNQPQHF. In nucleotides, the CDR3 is TGTGCCAGTAGTATCGGGACAGGGCCTTATAGCAATCAGCCCCAGCATTTT.

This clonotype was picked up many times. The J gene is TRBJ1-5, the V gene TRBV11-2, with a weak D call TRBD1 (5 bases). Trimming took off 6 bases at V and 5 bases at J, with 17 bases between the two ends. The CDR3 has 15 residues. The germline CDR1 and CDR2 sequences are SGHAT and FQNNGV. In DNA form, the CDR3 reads TGTGCCAGCAGTCTAATGGGGGGTAAGGATCAGCCCCAGCATTTT. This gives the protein CASSLMGGKDQPQHF.

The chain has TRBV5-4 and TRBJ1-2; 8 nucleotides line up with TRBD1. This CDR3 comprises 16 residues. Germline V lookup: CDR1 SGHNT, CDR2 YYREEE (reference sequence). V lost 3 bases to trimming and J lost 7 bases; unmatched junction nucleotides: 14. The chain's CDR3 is CASSSAADRAFGGYTF. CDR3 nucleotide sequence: TGTGCCAGCAGCTCTGCCGCGGACAGGGCGTTCGGTGGCTACACCTTC.

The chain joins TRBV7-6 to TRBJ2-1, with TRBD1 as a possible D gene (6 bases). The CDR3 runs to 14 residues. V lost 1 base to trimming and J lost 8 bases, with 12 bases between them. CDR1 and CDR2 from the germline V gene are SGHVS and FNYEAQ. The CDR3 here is CASSLVQGQDEQFF. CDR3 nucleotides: TGTGCCAGCAGCTTAGTTCAGGGGCAGGATGAGCAGTTCTTC.

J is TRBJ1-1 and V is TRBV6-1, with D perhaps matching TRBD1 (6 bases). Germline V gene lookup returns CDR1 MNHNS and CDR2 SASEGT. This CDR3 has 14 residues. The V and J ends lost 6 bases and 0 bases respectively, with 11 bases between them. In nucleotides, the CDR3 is TGTGCCAGCAGCCGGACAGCTTTGAACACTGAAGCTTTCTTT. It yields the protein CASSRTALNTEAFF.

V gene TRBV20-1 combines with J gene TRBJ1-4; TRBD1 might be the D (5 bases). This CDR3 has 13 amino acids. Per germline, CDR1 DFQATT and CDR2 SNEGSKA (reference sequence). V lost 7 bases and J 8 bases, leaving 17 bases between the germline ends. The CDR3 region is CSVSRGNTEKLFF. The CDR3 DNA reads TGCAGTGTTTCCCGGGGGAATACCGAAAAACTGTTTTTT.

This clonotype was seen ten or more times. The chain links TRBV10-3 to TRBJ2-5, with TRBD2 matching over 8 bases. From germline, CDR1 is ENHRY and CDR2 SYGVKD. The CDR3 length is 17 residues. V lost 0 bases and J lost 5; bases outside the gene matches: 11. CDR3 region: CAISESTGAGDGETQYF. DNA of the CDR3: TGTGCCATCAGTGAGTCGACGGGAGCGGGGGACGGGGAGACCCAGTACTTC.

CDR3 nucleotides: TGCAGTGCTAGAGATATACTAGCGGGGATAGAGACCCAGTACTTC. Translating gives CSARDILAGIETQYF. V and J are TRBV20-1 and TRBJ2-5, with 10 bases identical to TRBD2. Per the germline V gene, CDR1 is DFQATT and CDR2 is SNEGSKA (reference sequence). The CDR3 has 15 amino acids. V was clipped by 0 bases and J by 4 bases; unmatched bases: 5.

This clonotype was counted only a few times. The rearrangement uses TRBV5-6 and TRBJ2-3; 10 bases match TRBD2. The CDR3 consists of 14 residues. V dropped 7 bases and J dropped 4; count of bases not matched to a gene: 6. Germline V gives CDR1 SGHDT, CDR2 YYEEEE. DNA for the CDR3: TGTGCCAGCTACATAGCGGGGGGATCAGATACGCAGTATTTT. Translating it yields CASYIAGGSDTQYF.

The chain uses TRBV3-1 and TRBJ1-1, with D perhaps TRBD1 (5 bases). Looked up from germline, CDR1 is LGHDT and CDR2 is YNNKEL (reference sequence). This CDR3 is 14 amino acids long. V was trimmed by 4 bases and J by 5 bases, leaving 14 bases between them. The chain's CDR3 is CASSRGVAETEAFF. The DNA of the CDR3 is TGTGCCAGCAGCCGGGGGGTGGCGGAAACTGAAGCTTTCTTT.

The CDR3 region has the DNA TGTGCCTCCGACTCGGGGGGGAACACTGAAGCTTTCTTT. This gives the protein CASDSGGNTEAFF. V gene TRBV12-3 or TRBV12-4 combines with J gene TRBJ1-1, with a tentative D call TRBD1 (5 bases). Trimming left V 11 bases short and J 1 base short, with 14 bases between. This CDR3 region has 13 residues.

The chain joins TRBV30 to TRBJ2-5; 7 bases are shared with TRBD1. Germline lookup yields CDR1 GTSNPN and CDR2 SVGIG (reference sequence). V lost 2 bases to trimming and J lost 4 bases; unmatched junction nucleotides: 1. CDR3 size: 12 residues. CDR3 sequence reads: CAWSTGAETQYF. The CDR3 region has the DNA TGTGCCTGGAGTACAGGGGCAGAGACCCAGTACTTC.

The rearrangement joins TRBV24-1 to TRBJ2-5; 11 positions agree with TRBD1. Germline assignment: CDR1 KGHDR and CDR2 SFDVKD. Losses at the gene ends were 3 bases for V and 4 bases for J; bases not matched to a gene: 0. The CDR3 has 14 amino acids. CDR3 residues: CATSDGTGGETQYF. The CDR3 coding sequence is TGTGCCACCAGTGATGGGACAGGGGGAGAGACCCAGTACTTC.